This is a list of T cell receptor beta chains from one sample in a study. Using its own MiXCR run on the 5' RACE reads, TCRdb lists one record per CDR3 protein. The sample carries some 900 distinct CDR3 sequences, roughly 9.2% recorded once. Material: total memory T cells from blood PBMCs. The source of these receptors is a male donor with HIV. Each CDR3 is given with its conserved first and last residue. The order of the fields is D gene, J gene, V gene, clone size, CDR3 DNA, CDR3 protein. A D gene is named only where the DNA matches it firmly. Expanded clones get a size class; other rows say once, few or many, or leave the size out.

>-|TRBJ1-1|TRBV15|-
TGTGCCACCAGTGAGACATTGAACACTGAAGCTTTCTTT
CATSETLNTEAFF
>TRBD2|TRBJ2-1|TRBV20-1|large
TGCAGTGCTAGGGGACTAGCGGGGCTTAACAATGAGCAGTTCTTC
CSARGLAGLNNEQFF
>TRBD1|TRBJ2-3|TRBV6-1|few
TGTGCCAGCAGACTACAGGGGGCGGGAGATACGCAGTATTTT
CASRLQGAGDTQYF
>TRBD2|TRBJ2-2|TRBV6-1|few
TGTGCCAGCAGTGAACAAGTACGGGGGGTCGGGGAGCTGTTTTTT
CASSEQVRGVGELFF
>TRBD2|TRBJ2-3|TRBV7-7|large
TGTGCTAGCAGCCAGGGACTAGCGGGGGGCCCCGATACGCAGTATTTT
CASSQGLAGGPDTQYF
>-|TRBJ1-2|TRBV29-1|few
TGCAGCGTTGTATCGGGAAATGGCTACACCTTC
CSVVSGNGYTF
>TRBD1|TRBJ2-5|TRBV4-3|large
TGCGCCAGCAGCCAAGATCGGTACAGGGGAGCGACCCAGTACTTC
CASSQDRYRGATQYF
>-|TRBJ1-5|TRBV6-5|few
TGTGCCAGCAGTTACTCGTACAGGGTCAATCAGCCCCAGCATTTT
CASSYSYRVNQPQHF
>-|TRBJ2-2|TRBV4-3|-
TGCGCCAGCAGCCAAGATTTCTTTGCAGGGGAGCTGTTTTTT
CASSQDFFAGELFF
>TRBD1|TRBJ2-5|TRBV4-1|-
TGCGCCAGCAGCCAACTAGGACAGGGATTGGGGGAGACCCAGTACTTC
CASSQLGQGLGETQYF
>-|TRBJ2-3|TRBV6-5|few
TGTGCCAGCAGTTACTCGAGTCGGGGGAGCACAGATACGCAGTATTTT
CASSYSSRGSTDTQYF
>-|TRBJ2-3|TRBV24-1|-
TGTGCCACCAGTGAGTTCACAGATACGCAGTATTTT
CATSEFTDTQYF